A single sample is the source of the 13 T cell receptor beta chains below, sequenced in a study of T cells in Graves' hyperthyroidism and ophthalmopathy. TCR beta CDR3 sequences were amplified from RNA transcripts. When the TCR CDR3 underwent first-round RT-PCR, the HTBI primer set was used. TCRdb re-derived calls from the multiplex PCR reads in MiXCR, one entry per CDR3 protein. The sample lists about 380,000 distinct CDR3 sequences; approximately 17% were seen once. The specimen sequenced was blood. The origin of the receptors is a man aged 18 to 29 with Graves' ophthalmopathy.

The CDR3 is CASSPSNENTEAFF. The CDR3 nucleotides are TGCGCCAGCAGCCCGAGCAACGAGAACACTGAAGCTTTCTTT. This rearrangement joins TRBV5-1 to TRBJ1-1; D uncertain. The CDR3 covers 14 residues. The V end was cut by 4 bases, the J end by 1 base, with 11 bases between. The germline gives CDR1 SGHRS, CDR2 YFSETQ.

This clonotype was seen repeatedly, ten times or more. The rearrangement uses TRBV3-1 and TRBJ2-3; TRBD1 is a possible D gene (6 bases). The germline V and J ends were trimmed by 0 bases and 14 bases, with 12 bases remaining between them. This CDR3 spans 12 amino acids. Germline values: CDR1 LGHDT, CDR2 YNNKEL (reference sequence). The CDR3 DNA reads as TGTGCCAGCAGCCAAGATTTGCAGGGGCTGTATTTT. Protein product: CASSQDLQGLYF.

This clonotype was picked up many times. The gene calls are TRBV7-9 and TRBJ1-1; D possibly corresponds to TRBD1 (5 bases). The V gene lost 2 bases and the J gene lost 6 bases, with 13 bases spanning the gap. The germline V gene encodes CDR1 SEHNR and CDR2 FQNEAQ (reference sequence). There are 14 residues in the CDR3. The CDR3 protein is CASSLIGVVSEAFF. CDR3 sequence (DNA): TGTGCCAGCAGCTTAATAGGGGTGGTCTCTGAAGCTTTCTTT.

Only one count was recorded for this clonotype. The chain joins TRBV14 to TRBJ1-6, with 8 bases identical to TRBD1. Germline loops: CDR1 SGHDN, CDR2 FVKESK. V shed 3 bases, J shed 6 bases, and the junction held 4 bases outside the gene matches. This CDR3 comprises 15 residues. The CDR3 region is CASSQTTGANSPLHF. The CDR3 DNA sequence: TGTGCCAGCAGCCAGACGACAGGGGCTAATTCACCCCTCCACTTT.

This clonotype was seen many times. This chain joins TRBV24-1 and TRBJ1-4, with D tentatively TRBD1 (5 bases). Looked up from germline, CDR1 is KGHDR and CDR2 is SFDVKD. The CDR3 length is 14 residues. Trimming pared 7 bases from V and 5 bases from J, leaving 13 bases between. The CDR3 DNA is TGTGCCACCAGCAACGGGACTCAGAATGAAAAACTGTTTTTT. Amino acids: CATSNGTQNEKLFF.

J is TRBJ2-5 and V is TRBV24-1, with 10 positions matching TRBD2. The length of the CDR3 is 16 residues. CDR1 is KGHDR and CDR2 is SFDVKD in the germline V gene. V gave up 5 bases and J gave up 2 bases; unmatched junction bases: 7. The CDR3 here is CATSAWTSGEQETQYF. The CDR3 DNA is TGTGCCACCAGTGCATGGACTAGCGGAGAGCAAGAGACCCAGTACTTC.

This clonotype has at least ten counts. Here the CDR3 DNA reads TGTGCCAGCAGTGAGGATAATGAGCAGTTCTTC. This encodes CASSEDNEQFF. The rearrangement uses TRBV2 and TRBJ2-1; no firm D call. V was trimmed by 3 bases and J by 7 bases, leaving 4 bases between them. This CDR3 region has 11 residues. From germline, CDR1 is SNHLY and CDR2 FYNNEI.

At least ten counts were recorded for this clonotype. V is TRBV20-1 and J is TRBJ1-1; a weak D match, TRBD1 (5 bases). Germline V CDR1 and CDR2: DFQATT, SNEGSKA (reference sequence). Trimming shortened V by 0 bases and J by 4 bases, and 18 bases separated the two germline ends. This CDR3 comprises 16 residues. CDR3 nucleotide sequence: TGCAGTGCTAGAGATCTCGTAGGGGCGGAGAGCACTGAAGCTTTCTTT. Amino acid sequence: CSARDLVGAESTEAFF.

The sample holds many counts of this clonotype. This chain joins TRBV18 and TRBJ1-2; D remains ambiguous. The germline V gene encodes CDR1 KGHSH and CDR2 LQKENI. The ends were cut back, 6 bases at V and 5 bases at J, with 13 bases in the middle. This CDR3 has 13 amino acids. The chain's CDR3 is CASSQGRGYGYTF. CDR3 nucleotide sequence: TGTGCCAGCTCTCAAGGACGGGGTTATGGCTACACCTTC.

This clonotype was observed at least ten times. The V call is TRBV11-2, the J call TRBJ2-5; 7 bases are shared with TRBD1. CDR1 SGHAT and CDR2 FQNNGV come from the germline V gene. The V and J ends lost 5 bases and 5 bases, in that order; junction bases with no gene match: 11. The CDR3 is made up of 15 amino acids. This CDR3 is CASSRQGGGMETQYF. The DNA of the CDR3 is TGTGCCAGCAGCCGACAGGGTGGTGGTATGGAGACCCAGTACTTC.

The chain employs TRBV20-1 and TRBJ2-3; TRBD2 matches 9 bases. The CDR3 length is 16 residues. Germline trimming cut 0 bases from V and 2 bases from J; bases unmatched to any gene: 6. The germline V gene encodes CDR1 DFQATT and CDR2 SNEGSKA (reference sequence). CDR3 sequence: CSARDSASGNTDTQYF. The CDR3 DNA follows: TGCAGTGCTAGAGATTCGGCTAGCGGGAACACAGATACGCAGTATTTT.

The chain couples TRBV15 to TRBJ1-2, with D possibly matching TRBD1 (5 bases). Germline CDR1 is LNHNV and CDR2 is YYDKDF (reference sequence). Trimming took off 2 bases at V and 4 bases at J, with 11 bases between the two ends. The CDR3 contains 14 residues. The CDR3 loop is CATSRLDTAYGYTF. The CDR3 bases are TGTGCCACCAGCAGACTGGACACGGCCTATGGCTACACCTTC. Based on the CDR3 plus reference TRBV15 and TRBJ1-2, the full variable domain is DAMVIQNPRYQVTQFGKPVTLSCSQTLNHNVMYWYQQKSSQAPKLLFHYYDKDFNNEADTPDNFQSRRPNTSFCFLDIRSPGLGDTAMYLCATSRLDTAYGYTFGSGTRLTVV.

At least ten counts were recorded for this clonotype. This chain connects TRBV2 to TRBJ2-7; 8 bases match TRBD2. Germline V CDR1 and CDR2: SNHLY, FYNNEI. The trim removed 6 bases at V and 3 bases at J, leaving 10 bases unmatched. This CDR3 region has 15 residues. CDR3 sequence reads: CASRALGLVLYEQYF. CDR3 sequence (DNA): TGTGCCAGCAGGGCACTGGGACTAGTCCTCTACGAGCAGTACTTC.